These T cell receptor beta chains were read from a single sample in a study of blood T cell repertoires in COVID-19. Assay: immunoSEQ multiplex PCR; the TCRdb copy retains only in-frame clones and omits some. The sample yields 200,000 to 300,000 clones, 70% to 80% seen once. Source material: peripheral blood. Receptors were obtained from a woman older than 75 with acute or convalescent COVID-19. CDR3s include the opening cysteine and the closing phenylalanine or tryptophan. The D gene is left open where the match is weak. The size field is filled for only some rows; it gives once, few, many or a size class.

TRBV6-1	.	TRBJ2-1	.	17	TGTGCCAGCAGTGGGGTTGCAGGGGCGGGTTTGGGCAATGAGCAGTTCTTC	CASSGVAGAGLGNEQFF
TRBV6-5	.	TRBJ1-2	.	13	TGTGCCAGCACCTGGCGGCAGGGCCACGGCTACACCTTC	CASTWRQGHGYTF
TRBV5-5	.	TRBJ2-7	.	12	TGTGCCAGCAGCTGGGGACTCTACGAGCAGTACTTC	CASSWGLYEQYF
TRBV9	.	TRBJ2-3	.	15	TGTGCCAGCAGCGTATCGGCTACAGACACAGATACGCAGTATTTT	CASSVSATDTDTQYF
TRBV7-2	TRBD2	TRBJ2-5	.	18	TGTGCCAGCAGCTTAAGGCCTGGGACTAGCGGGGGAAAAGAGACCCAGTACTTC	CASSLRPGTSGGKETQYF
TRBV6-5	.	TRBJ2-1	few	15	TGTGCCAGTTCCGGGACTGACCGTTACTACAATGAGCAGTTCTTC	CASSGTDRYYNEQFF
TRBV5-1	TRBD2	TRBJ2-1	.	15	TGCGCCAGCAGCGATGGGACTAGCGTTGTGGATGAGCAGTTCTTC	CASSDGTSVVDEQFF
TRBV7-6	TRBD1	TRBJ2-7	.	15	TGTGCCAGCAGCAAATGGACAGGGGGCGTTTACGAGCAGTACTTC	CASSKWTGGVYEQYF
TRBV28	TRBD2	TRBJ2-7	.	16	TGTGCCAGCAGGCAGACTAGCGGGGGGATTTCCTACGAGCAGTACTTC	CASRQTSGGISYEQYF
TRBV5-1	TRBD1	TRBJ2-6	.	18	TGCGCCAGCAGCTTGAAAAAATACACAGGGGCTGGGGCCAACGTCCTGACTTTC	CASSLKKYTGAGANVLTF
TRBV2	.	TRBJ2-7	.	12	TGTGCCAGCAGTGAAGAGGACAATCACCCCTACTTC	CASSEEDNHPYF
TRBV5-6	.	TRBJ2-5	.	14	TGTGCCAGCAGCTTGTATTCCAGAAAAGAGACCCAGTACTTC	CASSLYSRKETQYF
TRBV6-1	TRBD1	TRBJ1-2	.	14	TGTGCCAGCAGTGACCAGACAGGGTATGGGGGCTACACCTTC	CASSDQTGYGGYTF
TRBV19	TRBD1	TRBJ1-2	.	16	TGTGCCAGTAGTGCAATAGCCGGGACAGGCAACTATGGCTACACCTTC	CASSAIAGTGNYGYTF
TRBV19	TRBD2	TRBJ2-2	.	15	TGTGCCAGTAGTATACTAGCGGGTAGCACCGGGGAGCTGTTTTTT	CASSILAGSTGELFF
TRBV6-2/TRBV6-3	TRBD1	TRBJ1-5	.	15	TGTGCCAGCCGCCTCGGACAGGGCGGCAATCAGCCCCAGCATTTT	CASRLGQGGNQPQHF
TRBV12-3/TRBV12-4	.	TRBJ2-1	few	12	TGTGCCAGCAGTCGGAACCTAGCGGAGCAGTTCTTC	CASSRNLAEQFF
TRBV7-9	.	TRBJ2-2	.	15	TGTGCCAGCAGCCCTCAGGGGCTGAACACCGGGGAGCTGTTTTTT	CASSPQGLNTGELFF
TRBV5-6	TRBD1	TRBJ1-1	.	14	TGTGCCAGCAGCTTGCCAGGGGGCGTCACTGAAGCTTTCTTT	CASSLPGGVTEAFF
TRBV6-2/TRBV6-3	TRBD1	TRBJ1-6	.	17	TGTGCCAGCAGTTCATGGACAGGGAGCTCCTATAATTCACCCCTCCACTTT	CASSSWTGSSYNSPLHF
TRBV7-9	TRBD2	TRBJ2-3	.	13	TGTGCCAGCAGCCCAGGACTAGCGGATACGCAGTATTTT	CASSPGLADTQYF
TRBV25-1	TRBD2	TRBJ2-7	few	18	TGTGCCAGCAGTGACAGCTATCTAGCGGGCCGGAGCTCCTACGAGCAGTACTTC	CASSDSYLAGRSSYEQYF
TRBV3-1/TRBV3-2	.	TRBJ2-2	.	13	TGTGCCAGCAGCCGGCTGTCTCCCGGGGAGCTGTTTTTT	CASSRLSPGELFF
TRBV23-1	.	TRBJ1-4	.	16	TGCGCCAGCAGTCAATTAGCAGAGTCAACTAATGAAAAACTGTTTTTT	CASSQLAESTNEKLFF
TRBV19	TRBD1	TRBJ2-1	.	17	TGTGCCAGTAGTCCCCGCCGGGACAGGGGGCGGAGGAATGAGCAGTTCTTC	CASSPRRDRGRRNEQFF
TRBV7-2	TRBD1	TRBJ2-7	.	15	TGTGCCAGCAGCTTAGAGGGGACAGGTTTCTACGAGCAGTACTTC	CASSLEGTGFYEQYF
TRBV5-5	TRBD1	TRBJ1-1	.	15	TGTGCCAGCAGCCACTTACAGGGGGGAGTTTTGGGAGCTTTCTTT	CASSHLQGGVLGAFF
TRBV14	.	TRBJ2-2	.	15	TGTGCCAGCAGCCAAGAGAGGGCGCGCACCGGGGAGCTGTTTTTT	CASSQERARTGELFF